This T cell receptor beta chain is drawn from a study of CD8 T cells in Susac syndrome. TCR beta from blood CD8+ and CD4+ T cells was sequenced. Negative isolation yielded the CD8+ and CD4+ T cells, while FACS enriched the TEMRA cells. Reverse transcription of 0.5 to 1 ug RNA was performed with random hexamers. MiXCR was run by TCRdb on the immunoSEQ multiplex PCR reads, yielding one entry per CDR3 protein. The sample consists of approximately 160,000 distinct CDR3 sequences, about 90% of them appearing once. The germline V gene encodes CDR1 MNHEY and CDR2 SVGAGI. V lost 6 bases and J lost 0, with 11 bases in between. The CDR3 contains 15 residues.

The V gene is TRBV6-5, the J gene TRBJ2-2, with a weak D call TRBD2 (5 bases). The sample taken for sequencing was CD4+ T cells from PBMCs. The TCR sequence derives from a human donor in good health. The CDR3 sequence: CASSPHGANTGELFF. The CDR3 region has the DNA TGTGCCAGCAGCCCTCACGGGGCGAACACCGGGGAGCTGTTTTTT.